The T cell receptor beta chain described here comes from a study of post-analysis software for immune sequencing data. Study-wide findings and caveats: Multiple sclerosis was associated with a significant reduction in normalized Chao1 diversity relative to controls. Patients carried five TRBV segments more frequently than controls did, and TRBV5-6, TRBV5-1 and TRBV20-1 were among them.

Included in the TCR beta cDNA libraries were unique molecular identifiers. T cells numbering roughly 0.95 to 11 million gave rise to some 500,000 cDNA molecules. TCRdb processed the PCR reads anew with MiXCR; each CDR3 protein has one entry. The sample has some 690,000 distinct CDR3 sequences, 55% to 60% seen once. Between the trimmed V and J ends, which lost 6 bases and 7 bases, there was a span of 19 bases. In germline, CDR1 is MNHEY, CDR2 SVGEGT. This CDR3 comprises 15 residues. As for this clonotype: The antigen is unknown.

The chain links TRBV6-2 or TRBV6-3 to TRBJ2-4; tentatively, D is TRBD1 (6 bases). Sequenced: blood. The sequence was collected from a girl aged 2 to 10 with multiple sclerosis. The CDR3 is CASSTPLGGSNIQYF. The CDR3 coding sequence is TGTGCCAGCAGCACCCCCTTAGGGGGTTCGAACATTCAGTACTTC.